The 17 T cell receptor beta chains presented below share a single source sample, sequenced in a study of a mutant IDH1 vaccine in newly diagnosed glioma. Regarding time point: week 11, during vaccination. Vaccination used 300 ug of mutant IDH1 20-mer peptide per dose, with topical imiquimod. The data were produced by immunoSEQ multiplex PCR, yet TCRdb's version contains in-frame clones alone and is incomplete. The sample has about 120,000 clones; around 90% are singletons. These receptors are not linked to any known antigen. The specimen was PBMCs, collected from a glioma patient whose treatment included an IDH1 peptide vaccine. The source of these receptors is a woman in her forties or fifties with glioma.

Here the CDR3 reads CASSPRSSGRAFRYEQYF. Written as DNA, the CDR3 is TGTGCCAGCAGTCCCAGATCTAGCGGGAGGGCCTTTAGGTACGAGCAGTACTTC. The rearrangement uses TRBV28 and TRBJ2-7; TRBD2 aligns across 12 bases. CDR3 length equals 18 residues. Losses at the gene ends were 5 bases for V and 4 bases for J; bases not matched to a gene: 15. The germline V gene has CDR1 MDHEN and CDR2 SYDVKM.

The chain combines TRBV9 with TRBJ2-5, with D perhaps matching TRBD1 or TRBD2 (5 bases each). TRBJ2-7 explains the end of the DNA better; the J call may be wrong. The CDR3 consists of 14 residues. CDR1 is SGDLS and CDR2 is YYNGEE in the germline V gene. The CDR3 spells CASTPGASSYEQYF. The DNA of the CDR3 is TGTGCCAGCACCCCCGGGGCGTCCTCCTACGAGCAGTACTTC.

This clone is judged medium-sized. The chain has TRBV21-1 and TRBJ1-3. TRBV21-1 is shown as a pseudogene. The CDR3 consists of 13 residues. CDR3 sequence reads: CASSKDEGNTIYF. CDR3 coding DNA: TGTGCCAGCAGCAAAGACGAGGGAAACACCATATATTTT.

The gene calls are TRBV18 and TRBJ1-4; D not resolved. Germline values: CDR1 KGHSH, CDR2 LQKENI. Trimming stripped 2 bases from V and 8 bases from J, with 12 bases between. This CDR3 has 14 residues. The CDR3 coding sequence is TGTGCCAGCTCACCAGGGGTCGTCCGGGAAAAACTGTTTTTT. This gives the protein CASSPGVVREKLFF.

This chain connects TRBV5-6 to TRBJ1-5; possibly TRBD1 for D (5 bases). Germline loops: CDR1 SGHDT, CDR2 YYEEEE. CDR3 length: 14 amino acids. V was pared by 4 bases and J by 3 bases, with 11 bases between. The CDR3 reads CASSPGLNNQPQHF. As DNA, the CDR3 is TGTGCCAGCAGCCCGGGACTGAACAATCAGCCCCAGCATTTT. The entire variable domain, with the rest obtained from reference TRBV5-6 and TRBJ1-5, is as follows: DAGVTQSPTHLIKTRGQQVTLRCSPKSGHDTVSWYQQALGQGPQFIFQYYEEEERQRGNFPDRFSGHQFPNYSSELNVNALLLGDSALYLCASSPGLNNQPQHFGDGTRLSIL.

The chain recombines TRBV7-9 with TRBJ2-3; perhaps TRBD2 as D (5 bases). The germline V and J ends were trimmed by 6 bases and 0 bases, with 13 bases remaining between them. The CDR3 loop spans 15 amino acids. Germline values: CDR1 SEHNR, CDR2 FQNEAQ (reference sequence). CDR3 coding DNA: TGTGCCAGCAGACCAGCGGTTACTAGCACAGATACGCAGTATTTT. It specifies CASRPAVTSTDTQYF. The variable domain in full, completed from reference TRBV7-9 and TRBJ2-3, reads DTGVSQNPRHKITKRGQNVTFRCDPISEHNRLYWYRQTLGQGPEFLTYFQNEAQLEKSRLLSDRFSAERPKGSFSTLEIQRTEQGDSAMYLCASRPAVTSTDTQYFGPGTRLTVL.

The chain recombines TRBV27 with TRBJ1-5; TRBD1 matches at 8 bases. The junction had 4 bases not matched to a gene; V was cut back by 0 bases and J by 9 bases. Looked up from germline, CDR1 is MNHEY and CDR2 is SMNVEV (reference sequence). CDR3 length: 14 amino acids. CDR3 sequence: CASSLSTGVWPQHF. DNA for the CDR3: TGTGCCAGCAGTTTATCGACAGGGGTATGGCCCCAGCATTTT.

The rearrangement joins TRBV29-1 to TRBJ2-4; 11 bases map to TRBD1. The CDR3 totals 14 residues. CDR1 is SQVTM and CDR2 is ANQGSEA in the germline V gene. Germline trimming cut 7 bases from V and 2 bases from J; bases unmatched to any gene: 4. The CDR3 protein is CSAGQGASKNIQYF. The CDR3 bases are TGCAGCGCCGGACAGGGGGCGTCCAAAAACATTCAGTACTTC.

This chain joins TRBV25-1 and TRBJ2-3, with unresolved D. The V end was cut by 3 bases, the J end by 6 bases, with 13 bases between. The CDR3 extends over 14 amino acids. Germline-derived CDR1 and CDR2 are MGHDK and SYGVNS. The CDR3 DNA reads TGTGCCAGCAGTGACTTCAGCGCCTCGGATACGCAGTATTTT. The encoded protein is CASSDFSASDTQYF.

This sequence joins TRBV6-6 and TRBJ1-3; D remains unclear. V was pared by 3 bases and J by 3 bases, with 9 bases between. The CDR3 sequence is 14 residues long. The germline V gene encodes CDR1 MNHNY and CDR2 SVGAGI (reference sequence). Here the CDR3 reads CASSYPGFGNTIYF. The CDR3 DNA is TGTGCCAGCAGTTATCCAGGCTTTGGAAACACCATATATTTT.

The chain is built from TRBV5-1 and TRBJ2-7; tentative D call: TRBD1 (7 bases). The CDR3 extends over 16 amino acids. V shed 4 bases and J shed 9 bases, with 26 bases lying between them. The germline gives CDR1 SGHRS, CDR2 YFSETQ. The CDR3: CASSTGLDRLPPRQYF. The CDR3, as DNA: TGCGCCAGCAGCACGGGACTGGACAGGCTTCCCCCTAGGCAGTACTTC.

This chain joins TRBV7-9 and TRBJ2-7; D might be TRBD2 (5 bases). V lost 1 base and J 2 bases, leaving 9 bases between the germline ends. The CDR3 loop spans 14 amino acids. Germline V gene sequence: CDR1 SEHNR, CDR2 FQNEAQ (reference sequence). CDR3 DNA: TGTGCCAGCAGCTTAGGGGAGTCCCCCTACGAGCAGTACTTC. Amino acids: CASSLGESPYEQYF.

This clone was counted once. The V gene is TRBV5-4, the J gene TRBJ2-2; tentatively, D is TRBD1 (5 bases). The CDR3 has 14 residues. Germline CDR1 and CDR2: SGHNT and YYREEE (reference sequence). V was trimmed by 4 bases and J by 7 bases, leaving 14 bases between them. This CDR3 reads CASSAPGLGGELFF. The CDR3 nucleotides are TGTGCCAGCAGCGCCCCAGGGTTGGGCGGGGAGCTGTTTTTT.

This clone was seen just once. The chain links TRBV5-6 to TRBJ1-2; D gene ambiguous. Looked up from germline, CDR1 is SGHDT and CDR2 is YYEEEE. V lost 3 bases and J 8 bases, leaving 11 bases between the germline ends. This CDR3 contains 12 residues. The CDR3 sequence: CASSSQARGYTF. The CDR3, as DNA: TGTGCCAGCAGCTCGCAGGCTAGAGGCTACACCTTC.

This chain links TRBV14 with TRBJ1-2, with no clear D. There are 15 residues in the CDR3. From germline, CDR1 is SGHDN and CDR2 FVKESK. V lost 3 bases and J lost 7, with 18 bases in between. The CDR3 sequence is CASSQGRRREGGYTF. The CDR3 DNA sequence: TGTGCCAGCAGCCAGGGCAGACGACGCGAAGGTGGCTACACCTTC.

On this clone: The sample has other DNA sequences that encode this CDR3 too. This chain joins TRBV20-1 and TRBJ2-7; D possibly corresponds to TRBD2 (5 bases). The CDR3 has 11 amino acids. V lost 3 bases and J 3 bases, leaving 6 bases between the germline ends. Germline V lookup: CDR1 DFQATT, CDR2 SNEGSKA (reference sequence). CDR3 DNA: TGCAGTGCTAGGGGAGACTACGAGCAGTACTTC. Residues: CSARGDYEQYF.

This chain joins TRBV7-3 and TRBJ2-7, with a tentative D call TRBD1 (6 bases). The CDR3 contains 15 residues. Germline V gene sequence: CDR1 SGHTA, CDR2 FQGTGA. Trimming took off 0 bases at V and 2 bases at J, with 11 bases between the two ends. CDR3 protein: CASSLTSGVPYEQYF. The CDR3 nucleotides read TGTGCCAGCAGCTTAACGTCAGGGGTCCCCTACGAGCAGTACTTC.